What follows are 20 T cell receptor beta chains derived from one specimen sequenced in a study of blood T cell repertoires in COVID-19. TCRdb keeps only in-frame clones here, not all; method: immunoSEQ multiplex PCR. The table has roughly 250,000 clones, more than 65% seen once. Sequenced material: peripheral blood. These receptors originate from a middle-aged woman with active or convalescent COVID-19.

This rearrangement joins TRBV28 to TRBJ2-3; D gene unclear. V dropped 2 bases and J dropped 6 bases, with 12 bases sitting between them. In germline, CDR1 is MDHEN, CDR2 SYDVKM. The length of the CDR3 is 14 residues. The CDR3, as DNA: TGTGCCAGCAGTTTAGTATCTAGAAGGGATACGCAGTATTTT. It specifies CASSLVSRRDTQYF.

The CDR3 sequence is CASSRGIAKNIQYF. Here the CDR3 DNA reads TGTGCCAGCAGCCGGGGGATAGCCAAAAACATTCAGTACTTC. The chain has TRBV28 and TRBJ2-4; a weak D match, TRBD2 (6 bases). The CDR3 runs 14 residues. CDR1 is MDHEN and CDR2 is SYDVKM in the germline V gene. The germline V and J ends were trimmed by 6 bases and 0 bases, with 9 bases remaining between them.

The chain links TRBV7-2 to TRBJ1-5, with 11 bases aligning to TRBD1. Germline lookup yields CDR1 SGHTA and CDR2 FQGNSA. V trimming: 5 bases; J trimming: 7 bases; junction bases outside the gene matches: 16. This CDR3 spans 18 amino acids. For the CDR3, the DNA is TGTGCCAGCAGCCCTGGGGGAGGACAGGGGGCTCTGCGACAGCCCCAGCATTTT. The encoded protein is CASSPGGGQGALRQPQHF.

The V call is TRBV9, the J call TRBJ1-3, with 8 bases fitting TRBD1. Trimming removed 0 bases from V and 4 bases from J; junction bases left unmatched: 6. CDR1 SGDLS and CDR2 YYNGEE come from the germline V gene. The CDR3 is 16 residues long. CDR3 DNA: TGTGCCAGCAGCGTAGGGACAGGGAAAAAAGGAAACACCATATATTTT. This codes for CASSVGTGKKGNTIYF.

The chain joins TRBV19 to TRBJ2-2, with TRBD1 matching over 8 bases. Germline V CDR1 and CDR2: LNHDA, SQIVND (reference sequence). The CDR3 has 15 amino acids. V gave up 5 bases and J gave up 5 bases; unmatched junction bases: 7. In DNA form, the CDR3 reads TGTGCCAGTAGTCCGGGACAGGTCCTTACCGGGGAGCTGTTTTTT. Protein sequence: CASSPGQVLTGELFF.

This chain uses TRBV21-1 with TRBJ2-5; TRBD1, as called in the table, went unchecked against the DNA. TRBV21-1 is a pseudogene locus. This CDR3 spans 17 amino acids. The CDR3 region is CASSKVEEGTAQETQYF. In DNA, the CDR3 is TGTGCCAGCAGCAAAGTAGAGGAGGGGACAGCTCAAGAGACCCAGTACTTC.

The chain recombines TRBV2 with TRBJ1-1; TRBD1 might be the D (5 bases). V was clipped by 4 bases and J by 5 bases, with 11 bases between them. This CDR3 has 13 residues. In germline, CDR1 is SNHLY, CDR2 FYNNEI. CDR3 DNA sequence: TGTGCCAGCAGTGGTGGGGCGAGAACTGAAGCTTTCTTT. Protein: CASSGGARTEAFF.

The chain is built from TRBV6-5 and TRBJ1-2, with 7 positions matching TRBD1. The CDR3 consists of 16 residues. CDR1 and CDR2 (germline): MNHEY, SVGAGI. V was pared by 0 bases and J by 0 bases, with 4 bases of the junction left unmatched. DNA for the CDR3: TGTGCCAGCAGTTACTCTGACAGGGTCTCTAACTATGGCTACACCTTC. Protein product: CASSYSDRVSNYGYTF.

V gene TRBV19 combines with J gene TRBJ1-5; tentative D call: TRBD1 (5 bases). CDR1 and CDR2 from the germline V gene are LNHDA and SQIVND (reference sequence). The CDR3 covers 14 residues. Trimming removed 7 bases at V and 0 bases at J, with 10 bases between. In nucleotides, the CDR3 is TGTGCCAGTACCTTGACAGTTAGCAATCAGCCCCAGCATTTT. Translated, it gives CASTLTVSNQPQHF.

The CDR3 DNA reads TGTGCCAGCAGCTTATCGGGGGGCACAGATACGCAGTATTTT. Amino acid sequence: CASSLSGGTDTQYF. The J gene is TRBJ2-3, the V gene TRBV7-3, with D tentatively TRBD2 (6 bases). Germline loops: CDR1 SGHTA, CDR2 FQGTGA. Trimming took 2 bases from V and 1 from J, leaving 7 bases between them. CDR3 length equals 14 residues.

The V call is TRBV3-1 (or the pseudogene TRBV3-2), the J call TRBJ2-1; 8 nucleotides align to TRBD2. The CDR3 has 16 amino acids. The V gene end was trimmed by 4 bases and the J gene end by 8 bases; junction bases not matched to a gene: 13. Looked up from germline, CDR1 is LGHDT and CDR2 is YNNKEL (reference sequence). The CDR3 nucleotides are TGTGCCAGCAGCCTATCAAGCGGGGGCCGGTTGGATGAGCAGTTCTTC. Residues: CASSLSSGGRLDEQFF.

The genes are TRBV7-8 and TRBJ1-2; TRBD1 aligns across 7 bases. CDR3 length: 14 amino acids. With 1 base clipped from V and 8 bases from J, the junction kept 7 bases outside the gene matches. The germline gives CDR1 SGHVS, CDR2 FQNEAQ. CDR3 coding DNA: TGTGCCAGCAGCTTAGACAGGGGAGGACGCGGCTACACCTTC. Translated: CASSLDRGGRGYTF.

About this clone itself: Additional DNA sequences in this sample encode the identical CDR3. The CDR3 DNA reads TGTGCCAGCAGCGTAGATGGGAGAGAGGCCACTGAAGCTTTCTTT. As protein: CASSVDGREATEAFF. J is TRBJ1-1 and V is TRBV9; no firm D call. This CDR3 has 15 residues. From germline, CDR1 is SGDLS and CDR2 YYNGEE. Trimming cost V 0 bases and J 4 bases, with 13 bases left between them.

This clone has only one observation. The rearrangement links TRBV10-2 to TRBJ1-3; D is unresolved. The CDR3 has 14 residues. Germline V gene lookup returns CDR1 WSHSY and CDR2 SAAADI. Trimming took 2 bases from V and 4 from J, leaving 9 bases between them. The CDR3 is CASSEADWGNTIYF. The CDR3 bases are TGCGCCAGCAGTGAGGCAGACTGGGGAAACACCATATATTTT.

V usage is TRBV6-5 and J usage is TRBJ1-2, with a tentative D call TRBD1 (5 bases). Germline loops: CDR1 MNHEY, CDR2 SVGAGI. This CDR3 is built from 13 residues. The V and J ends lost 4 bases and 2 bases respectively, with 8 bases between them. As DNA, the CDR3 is TGTGCCAGCAGTTCCTACAGGAACTATGGCTACACCTTC. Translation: CASSSYRNYGYTF.

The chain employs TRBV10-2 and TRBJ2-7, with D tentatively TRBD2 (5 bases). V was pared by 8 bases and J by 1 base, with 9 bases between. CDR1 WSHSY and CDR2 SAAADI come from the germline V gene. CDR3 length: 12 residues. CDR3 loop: CASGLRSYEQYF. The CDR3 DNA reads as TGCGCCAGCGGACTGCGGTCCTACGAGCAGTACTTC.

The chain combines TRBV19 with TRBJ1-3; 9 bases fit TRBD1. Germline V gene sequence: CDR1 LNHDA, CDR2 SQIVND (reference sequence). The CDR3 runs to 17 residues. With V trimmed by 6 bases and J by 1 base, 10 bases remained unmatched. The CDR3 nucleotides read TGTGCCAGTAGCGGACAGGGGTTTTCAAATTCTGGAAACACCATATATTTT. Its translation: CASSGQGFSNSGNTIYF.

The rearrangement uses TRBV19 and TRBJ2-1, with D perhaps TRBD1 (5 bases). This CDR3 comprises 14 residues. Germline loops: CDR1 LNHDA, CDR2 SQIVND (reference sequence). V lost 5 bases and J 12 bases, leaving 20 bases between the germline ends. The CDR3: CASSQTALWSGQFF. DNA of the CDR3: TGTGCCAGTAGTCAGACAGCTTTGTGGTCTGGGCAGTTCTTC.

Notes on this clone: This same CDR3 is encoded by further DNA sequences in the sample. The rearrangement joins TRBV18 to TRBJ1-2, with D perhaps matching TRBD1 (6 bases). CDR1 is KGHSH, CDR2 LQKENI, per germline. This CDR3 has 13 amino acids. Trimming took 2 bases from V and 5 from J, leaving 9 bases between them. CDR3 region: CASSPDRRYGYTF. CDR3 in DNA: TGTGCCAGCTCACCAGACAGGCGATATGGCTACACCTTC. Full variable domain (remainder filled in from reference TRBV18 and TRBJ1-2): NAGVMQNPRHLVRRRGQEARLRCSPMKGHSHVYWYRQLPEEGLKFMVYLQKENIIDESGMPKERFSAEFPKEGPSILRIQQVVRGDSAAYFCASSPDRRYGYTFGSGTRLTVV.

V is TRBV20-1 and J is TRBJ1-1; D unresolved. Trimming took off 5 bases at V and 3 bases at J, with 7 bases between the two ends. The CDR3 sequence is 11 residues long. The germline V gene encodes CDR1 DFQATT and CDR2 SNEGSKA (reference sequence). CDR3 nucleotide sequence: TGCAGTGCTCCTAGGTACACTGAAGCTTTCTTT. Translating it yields CSAPRYTEAFF.